A selection of T cell receptor beta chains follows, all from one sample in a study of T cell responses to AZD1222 COVID-19 vaccine. TCRdb's table, derived via immunoSEQ multiplex PCR, lists solely in-frame clones and lacks some. The sample carries roughly 100,000 clones, 70% to 90% recorded once. This specimen consisted of peripheral blood, obtained on day 0 of AZD1222 vaccination. These receptors originate from an adult in good health. Each CDR3 is given with its conserved first and last residue. A D gene is named only where the DNA matches it firmly. A clone size is listed for some rows: how often the clone was seen (once, few, many), or a class if it is expanded.

size | J | V | D | CDR3 | DNA
. | TRBJ1-4 | TRBV2 | TRBD1 | CASRDRAGTVQEKLFF | TGTGCCAGCAGGGACCGCGCCGGGACAGTACAGGAAAAACTGTTTTTT
few | TRBJ2-5 | TRBV18 | . | CASSPSPGPQETQYF | TGTGCCAGCTCACCAAGCCCGGGACCCCAAGAGACCCAGTACTTC
. | TRBJ1-2 | TRBV7-3 | TRBD1 | CASSPGQGGGYTF | TGTGCCAGCAGCCCGGGACAGGGGGGCGGCTACACCTTC
. | TRBJ2-5 | TRBV9 | TRBD2 | CASSSSGGVETQYF | TGTGCCAGCAGCTCCAGCGGGGGGGTAGAGACCCAGTACTTC
. | TRBJ1-6 | TRBV7-6 | TRBD1 | CASSPNRGNNSPLHF | TGTGCCAGCAGCCCCAACAGGGGAAATAATTCACCCCTCCACTTT
. | TRBJ2-1 | TRBV4-2 | TRBD2 | CASSQAPGLGGNEQFF | TGTGCCAGCAGCCAAGCTCCGGGACTAGGGGGTAATGAGCAGTTCTTC
. | TRBJ2-3 | TRBV5-8 | TRBD1 | CASSPTGLGPADTQYF | TGTGCCAGCAGCCCGACAGGGTTGGGGCCCGCAGATACGCAGTATTTT
. | TRBJ1-2 | TRBV4-1 | . | CASSQDRGFGGYTF | TGCGCCAGCAGCCAGGACAGAGGGTTCGGAGGCTACACCTTC
. | TRBJ2-1 | TRBV27 | . | CASSLAGLYNEQFF | TGTGCCAGCAGTTTAGCGGGACTGTACAATGAGCAGTTCTTC
. | TRBJ2-5 | TRBV10-3 | . | CAISVSIDETQYF | TGTGCCATCAGTGTATCTATTGATGAGACCCAGTACTTC
. | TRBJ1-2 | TRBV19 | . | CASRGDSYYGYTF | TGTGCCAGCAGGGGAGACTCGTACTATGGCTACACCTTC
. | TRBJ1-4 | TRBV19 | . | CASSMSGTGNEKLFF | TGTGCCAGTAGTATGTCCGGGACGGGTAATGAAAAACTGTTTTTT
. | TRBJ2-3 | TRBV3-1/TRBV3-2 | . | CASSSSGKTDTQYF | TGTGCCAGCAGCTCTTCGGGGAAGACAGATACGCAGTATTTT
. | TRBJ1-5 | TRBV10-3 | . | CAISERGFGESNQPQHF | TGTGCCATCAGTGAGAGGGGCTTTGGGGAATCAAATCAGCCCCAGCATTTT
. | TRBJ1-3 | TRBV13 | . | CASSLGGRNTIYF | TGTGCCAGCAGCTTGGGGGGAAGAAACACCATATATTTT
. | TRBJ1-2 | TRBV5-6 | . | CASSYMDEANYGYTF | TGTGCCAGCAGCTATATGGACGAAGCTAACTATGGCTACACCTTC
once | TRBJ1-1 | TRBV7-2 | TRBD1 | CASSLPTGATEAFF | TGTGCCAGCAGCCTCCCGACAGGGGCCACTGAAGCTTTCTTT
. | TRBJ1-1 | TRBV4-1 | . | CASSHVLEDTEAFF | TGCGCCAGCAGCCATGTTCTGGAGGACACTGAAGCTTTCTTT
. | TRBJ1-2 | TRBV4-3 | . | CASSQDLGSYGYTF | TGCGCCAGCAGCCAAGATTTGGGAAGCTATGGCTACACCTTC
. | TRBJ1-6 | TRBV20-1 | . | CSASTTDSGSPLHF | TGCAGTGCTAGTACGACAGACTCAGGATCACCCCTCCACTTT
. | TRBJ2-3 | TRBV5-1 | TRBD2 | CASSSGRADTDTQYF | TGTGCCAGCAGCTCCGGGAGGGCCGACACAGATACGCAGTATTTT
. | TRBJ2-2 | TRBV6-2/TRBV6-3 | . | CASSYLTLNAGELFF | TGTGCCAGCAGTTACTTAACCCTCAACGCCGGGGAGCTGTTTTTT
. | TRBJ2-1 | TRBV7-2 | TRBD2 | CASSSRVGGLAGPGGEQFF | TGTGCCAGCAGCTCCCGGGTTGGGGGACTAGCGGGGCCCGGGGGTGAGCAGTTCTTC
. | TRBJ1-1 | TRBV4-3 | . | CASSQDLWGNTEAFF | TGCGCCAGCAGCCAAGACCTCTGGGGGAACACTGAAGCTTTCTTT
once | TRBJ1-2 | TRBV19 | . | CASGLRGRYTF | TGTGCCAGTGGCCTCCGGGGGCGCTACACCTTC
. | TRBJ1-1 | TRBV12-3/TRBV12-4 | . | CASSFTGAEAFF | TGTGCCAGCAGTTTCACGGGAGCTGAAGCTTTCTTT